One sample yielded the 30 T cell receptor beta chains listed below, sequenced in a study of blood T cell repertoires in COVID-19 (TCRdb year 2020). The library was built by means of the immunoSEQ multiplex PCR assay. TCRdb limited this immuneACCESS table to in-frame rearrangements with V and J called. A share of clones is missing; checked studies link under half to unresolved V genes, and the rest is unexplained. Present in this sample are about 81,000 clones, just over 85% of which were seen just once. The ten largest clones add up to roughly 5% of the sample. Sequencing input: peripheral blood. The origin of the receptors is a woman aged 80 or over with acute or convalescent COVID-19.

The chain uses TRBV5-1 and TRBJ2-5; D gene uncertain. V was pared by 4 bases and J by 1 base, with 8 bases between. Germline CDR1 reads SGHRS; CDR2 reads YFSETQ. This CDR3 has 13 amino acids. DNA for the CDR3: TGCGCCAGCAGCCCCGGAGCCCAAGAGACCCAGTACTTC. Protein sequence: CASSPGAQETQYF. Supplemented by reference TRBV5-1 and TRBJ2-5, the full variable domain reads KAGVTQTPRYLIKTRGQQVTLSCSPISGHRSVSWYQQTPGQGLQFLFEYFSETQRNKGNFPGRFSGRQFSNSRSEMNVSTLELGDSALYLCASSPGAQETQYFGPGTRLLVL.

The chain couples TRBV3-1 (or the pseudogene TRBV3-2) to TRBJ2-1; tentatively, D is TRBD2 (6 bases). This CDR3 spans 13 amino acids. V lost 2 bases and J lost 7, with 9 bases in between. In germline, CDR1 is LGHDT, CDR2 YNNKEL (reference sequence). The CDR3 region is CASSQLALNEQFF. The CDR3 nucleotides are TGTGCCAGCAGCCAACTAGCGCTGAATGAGCAGTTCTTC.

This clone was detected once. The rearrangement uses TRBV6-2 or TRBV6-3 and TRBJ1-1; 7 bases map to TRBD1. This CDR3 contains 12 residues. Germline V gives CDR1 MNHEY, CDR2 SVGEGT. Germline trimming cut 6 bases from V and 8 bases from J; bases unmatched to any gene: 6. Written as DNA, the CDR3 is TGTGCCAGCAGCCACAGGGGACAAGAAGCTTTCTTT. It yields the protein CASSHRGQEAFF.

This clone occurred a few times. The rearrangement links TRBV12-3 or TRBV12-4 to TRBJ1-1; D unresolved. There are 13 residues in the CDR3. V gave up 5 bases and J gave up 1 base, with 8 bases separating them. The CDR3 reads CASSLPGNTEAFF. The CDR3 region has the DNA TGTGCCAGCAGTCTCCCAGGGAACACTGAAGCTTTCTTT.

The chain carries TRBV13 and TRBJ1-6, with D hard to call. The CDR3 is made up of 15 amino acids. The V and J ends lost 0 bases and 4 bases respectively, with 7 bases between them. Germline lookup yields CDR1 PRHDT and CDR2 FYEKMQ (reference sequence). DNA of the CDR3: TGTGCCAGCAGCTTAGGACAGTCGTATAATTCACCCCTCCACTTT. Protein product: CASSLGQSYNSPLHF.

The V and J genes are TRBV6-2 or TRBV6-3 and TRBJ2-1; D gene unclear. The CDR3 runs 12 residues. Looked up from germline, CDR1 is MNHEY and CDR2 is SVGEGT. V lost 5 bases and J 7 bases, leaving 9 bases between the germline ends. CDR3 nucleotides: TGTGCCAGCAGTGCCCCTGCGAATGAGCAGTTCTTC. Its protein is CASSAPANEQFF.

The J gene is TRBJ2-1, the V gene TRBV25-1, with TRBD1 as a possible D gene (6 bases). Trimming stripped 6 bases from V and 0 bases from J, with 12 bases between. The CDR3 runs 15 residues. From germline, CDR1 is MGHDK and CDR2 SYGVNS. The CDR3 region has the DNA TGTGCCAGCAGCCTCGGACAGTTCTCCTACAATGAGCAGTTCTTC. This encodes CASSLGQFSYNEQFF.

This chain joins TRBV4-3 and TRBJ2-7; TRBD1 agrees at 8 bases. CDR1 and CDR2 from the germline V gene are LGHNA and YSLEER. V trimming: 2 bases; J trimming: 3 bases; junction bases outside the gene matches: 12. The length of the CDR3 is 17 residues. The CDR3: CASSQQARDRSIYEQYF. For the CDR3, the DNA is TGCGCCAGCAGCCAACAAGCCCGGGACAGGTCAATCTACGAGCAGTACTTC.

The chain has TRBV5-1 and TRBJ2-7, with D possibly TRBD1 on 6 matching bases. This CDR3 is 16 amino acids long. The V and J ends lost 3 bases and 5 bases respectively, with 21 bases between them. Germline CDR1 SGHRS, CDR2 YFSETQ. This CDR3 reads CASSSTLGALPNEQYF. CDR3 sequence (DNA): TGCGCCAGCAGCTCAACCCTGGGGGCGCTCCCGAACGAGCAGTACTTC. Full variable domain (missing parts from reference TRBV5-1 and TRBJ2-7): KAGVTQTPRYLIKTRGQQVTLSCSPISGHRSVSWYQQTPGQGLQFLFEYFSETQRNKGNFPGRFSGRQFSNSRSEMNVSTLELGDSALYLCASSSTLGALPNEQYFGPGTRLTVT.

V and J are TRBV12-3 or TRBV12-4 and TRBJ2-7; D is perhaps TRBD1 (6 bases). This CDR3 has 12 amino acids. V was cut by 6 bases and J by 5 bases, with 11 bases left in between. In nucleotides, the CDR3 is TGTGCCAGCAGCCCTACAGGGCACGAGCAGTACTTC. Protein: CASSPTGHEQYF.

The chain joins TRBV2 to TRBJ2-2, with 9 positions matching TRBD1. The germline gives CDR1 SNHLY, CDR2 FYNNEI. The V and J ends lost 7 bases and 7 bases, in that order; junction bases with no gene match: 4. The CDR3 covers 13 residues. CDR3 sequence (DNA): TGTGCCAGCACGACAGGGGGGAACGGGGAGCTGTTTTTT. Protein sequence: CASTTGGNGELFF. Filled out from reference TRBV2 and TRBJ2-2, the complete variable domain reads EPEVTQTPSHQVTQMGQEVILRCVPISNHLYFYWYRQILGQKVEFLVSFYNNEISEKSEIFDDQFSVERPDGSNFTLKIRSTKLEDSAMYFCASTTGGNGELFFGEGSRLTVL.

The V gene is TRBV7-3, the J gene TRBJ2-1, with TRBD2 as a possible D gene (5 bases). Trimming removed 5 bases at V and 0 bases at J, with 11 bases between. The CDR3 covers 15 residues. Germline CDR1 and CDR2: SGHTA and FQGTGA. The DNA of the CDR3 is TGTGCCAGCAGCGCCAGCGGTTCCTCCTACAATGAGCAGTTCTTC. Its translation: CASSASGSSYNEQFF.

The V gene is TRBV7-2, the J gene TRBJ2-5; 8 nucleotides agree with TRBD1. Germline-derived CDR1 and CDR2 are SGHTA and FQGNSA. Trimming removed 1 base from V and 5 bases from J; junction bases left unmatched: 6. The CDR3 runs to 15 residues. Here the CDR3 DNA reads TGTGCCAGCAGCTTAGGGCAGGGGGCATGGGAGACCCAGTACTTC. Protein: CASSLGQGAWETQYF.

The genes are TRBV6-5 and TRBJ2-1; 10 bases line up with TRBD1. V lost 4 bases to trimming and J lost 2 bases; unmatched junction nucleotides: 5. The CDR3 is made up of 16 amino acids. Germline V CDR1 and CDR2: MNHEY, SVGAGI. The CDR3, as DNA: TGTGCCAGCAGTTTCGGACAGGGGGGGACCTACAATGAGCAGTTCTTC. Protein sequence: CASSFGQGGTYNEQFF.

The chain joins TRBV5-1 to TRBJ1-6, with 10 bases matching TRBD1. This CDR3 contains 20 residues. J gave up 0 bases and V 3 bases, and 12 bases lay outside the gene matches. Germline values: CDR1 SGHRS, CDR2 YFSETQ. CDR3 sequence (DNA): TGCGCCAGCAGCTACTCCGGGACAGGGGCCTTAAGCTCCTATAATTCACCCCTCCACTTT. The encoded protein is CASSYSGTGALSSYNSPLHF. Using reference TRBV5-1 and TRBJ1-6 for the parts outside the CDR3, the full variable domain is KAGVTQTPRYLIKTRGQQVTLSCSPISGHRSVSWYQQTPGQGLQFLFEYFSETQRNKGNFPGRFSGRQFSNSRSEMNVSTLELGDSALYLCASSYSGTGALSSYNSPLHFGNGTRLTVT.

The V call is TRBV7-9, the J call TRBJ2-1; 12 nucleotides agree with TRBD2. Germline CDR1 reads SEHNR; CDR2 reads FQNEAQ (reference sequence). Trimming cost V 3 bases and J 8 bases; bases outside gene matches: 8. CDR3 length: 16 residues. The CDR3 DNA sequence: TGTGCCAGCAGCTTGTTCACTAGCGGGAGGCCGGATGAGCAGTTCTTC. Protein product: CASSLFTSGRPDEQFF.

The J gene is TRBJ2-2, the V gene TRBV9; 8 bases line up with TRBD2. Germline V gives CDR1 SGDLS, CDR2 YYNGEE. The V segment lost 0 bases and the J segment 3 bases; nucleotides outside the gene matches: 4. The CDR3 runs to 16 residues. CDR3 sequence: CASSVAGGHDTGELFF. Here the CDR3 DNA reads TGTGCCAGCAGCGTAGCGGGGGGGCACGACACCGGGGAGCTGTTTTTT.

The chain combines TRBV10-2 with TRBJ2-2; 10 bases map to TRBD2. In germline, CDR1 is WSHSY, CDR2 SAAADI. The V and J ends lost 3 bases and 6 bases, in that order; junction bases with no gene match: 4. The CDR3 loop spans 15 amino acids. The CDR3 DNA is TGCGCCAGCAGTGAACTAGCGGGGTCGGCCGGGGAGCTGTTTTTT. This codes for CASSELAGSAGELFF.

This chain connects TRBV20-1 to TRBJ2-7; tentative D call: TRBD1 (5 bases). Looked up from germline, CDR1 is DFQATT and CDR2 is SNEGSKA (reference sequence). This CDR3 comprises 14 residues. V lost 3 bases to trimming and J lost 4 bases, with 16 bases between them. CDR3 amino acids: CSASRQGKGYEQYF. CDR3 nucleotides: TGCAGTGCTAGTCGGCAGGGTAAAGGTTACGAGCAGTACTTC.

V usage is TRBV3-1 (or the pseudogene TRBV3-2) and J usage is TRBJ2-7; a weak D match, TRBD2 (7 bases). The CDR3 covers 14 residues. The V end lost 0 bases, the J end lost 6 bases, and 12 bases lay between the germline ends. Germline CDR1 LGHDT, CDR2 YNNKEL (reference sequence). CDR3 sequence (DNA): TGTGCCAGCAGCCAAGAGGTACGGGGGGCCGAGCAGTACTTC. Translating gives CASSQEVRGAEQYF.

This clone showed up just once. The chain joins TRBV19 to TRBJ1-1; D is ambiguous. Germline-derived CDR1 and CDR2 are LNHDA and SQIVND (reference sequence). The CDR3 runs 14 residues. The V end lost 1 base, the J end lost 2 bases, and 8 bases lay between the germline ends. The CDR3 reads CASSIVTGNTEAFF. The CDR3 nucleotides are TGTGCCAGTAGTATAGTCACCGGTAACACTGAAGCTTTCTTT.

This chain's CDR3 is CAISESWGGLAGTFF. The CDR3 region has the DNA TGTGCCATCAGTGAGTCCTGGGGGGGGCTGGCCGGGACTTTCTTT. The chain joins TRBV10-3 to TRBJ1-1; tentative D call: TRBD1 (6 bases). Trimming took 0 bases from V and 12 from J, leaving 20 bases between them. CDR1 and CDR2 from the germline V gene are ENHRY and SYGVKD. The CDR3 spans 15 residues.

V and J are TRBV1 and TRBJ2-1; the D call TRBD1 from the table was never checked on the DNA. TRBV1 is termed a pseudogene. The CDR3 contains 13 residues. The CDR3 sequence is CTSREQPYNEQFF. The CDR3 DNA sequence: TGCACCAGCAGAGAACAGCCCTACAATGAGCAGTTCTTC.

The rearrangement uses TRBV7-9 and TRBJ1-1; D unresolved. Germline CDR1 reads SEHNR; CDR2 reads FQNEAQ (reference sequence). There are 13 residues in the CDR3. Trimming cost V 3 bases and J 1 base, with 6 bases left between them. CDR3 protein: CASSLVANTEAFF. In DNA form, the CDR3 reads TGTGCCAGCAGCTTGGTAGCGAACACTGAAGCTTTCTTT. The full variable domain, rest sourced from reference TRBV7-9 and TRBJ1-1, is DTGVSQNPRHKITKRGQNVTFRCDPISEHNRLYWYRQTLGQGPEFLTYFQNEAQLEKSRLLSDRFSAERPKGSFSTLEIQRTEQGDSAMYLCASSLVANTEAFFGQGTRLTVV.

The J gene is TRBJ2-7, the V gene TRBV5-1; no reliable D call. The CDR3 spans 14 residues. Trimming took off 0 bases at V and 2 bases at J, with 9 bases between the two ends. Germline CDR1 is SGHRS and CDR2 is YFSETQ. The CDR3 region is CASSLVALAYEQYF. The CDR3 region has the DNA TGCGCCAGCAGCTTGGTGGCTCTTGCCTACGAGCAGTACTTC.

This rearrangement joins TRBV7-2 to TRBJ1-1; D is perhaps TRBD1 (5 bases). V was shortened by 5 bases and J by 6 bases, with 16 bases between the two germline ends. Germline values: CDR1 SGHTA, CDR2 FQGNSA. This CDR3 has 14 amino acids. DNA for the CDR3: TGTGCCAGCAGCGCAAACAGGCTCGTCGCTGAAGCTTTCTTT. Amino acid sequence: CASSANRLVAEAFF.

This clone was recorded once. The gene calls are TRBV10-2 and TRBJ2-5, with 10 bases lining up with TRBD2. Per the germline V gene, CDR1 is WSHSY and CDR2 is SAAADI. The V and J ends lost 6 bases and 5 bases, in that order; junction bases with no gene match: 6. The CDR3 runs to 14 residues. CDR3 sequence: CASRASGRVETQYF. The CDR3 DNA reads as TGCGCCAGCAGAGCTAGCGGGAGAGTGGAGACCCAGTACTTC.

The V and J genes are TRBV18 and TRBJ2-7, with a possible D match to TRBD1 (6 bases). The germline V gene has CDR1 KGHSH and CDR2 LQKENI. The CDR3 sequence is 11 residues long. V lost 8 bases and J 3 bases, leaving 8 bases between the germline ends. CDR3 loop: CASQDSYEQYF. The DNA for the CDR3 is TGTGCCAGCCAGGACAGCTACGAGCAGTACTTC.

This chain uses TRBV4-2 with TRBJ1-6; 10 bases fit TRBD1. The CDR3 contains 18 residues. CDR1 LGHNA and CDR2 YNFKEQ come from the germline V gene. The junction had 11 bases not matched to a gene; V was cut back by 0 bases and J by 9 bases. The CDR3: CASSQDQDGTGVASPLHF. For the CDR3, the DNA is TGTGCCAGCAGCCAAGATCAAGATGGGACAGGGGTGGCTTCACCCCTCCACTTT.

CDR3 coding DNA: TGTGCCAGTGGAACGACAGGGGTCGGCGAAAAACTGTTTTTT. It translates to CASGTTGVGEKLFF. The V and J genes are TRBV19 and TRBJ1-4; 8 bases agree with TRBD1. V dropped 8 bases and J dropped 8; count of bases not matched to a gene: 10. The CDR3 loop spans 14 amino acids. Germline assignment: CDR1 LNHDA and CDR2 SQIVND (reference sequence).